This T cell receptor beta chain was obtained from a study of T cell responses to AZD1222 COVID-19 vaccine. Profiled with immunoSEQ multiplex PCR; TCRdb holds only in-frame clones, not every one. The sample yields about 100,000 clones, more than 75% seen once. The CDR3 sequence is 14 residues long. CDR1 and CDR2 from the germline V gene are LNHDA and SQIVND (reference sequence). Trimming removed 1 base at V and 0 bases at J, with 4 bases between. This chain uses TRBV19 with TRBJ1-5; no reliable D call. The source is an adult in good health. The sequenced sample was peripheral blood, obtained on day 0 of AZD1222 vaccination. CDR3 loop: CASSIVYSNQPQHF. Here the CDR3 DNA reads TGTGCCAGTAGTATAGTGTATAGCAATCAGCCCCAGCATTTT.